The clone carrying this T cell receptor (beta chain) was seen at least ten times. Treatment of any kind had been given to no patient before thyroid surgery. These data belong to a study of metastatic and nonmetastatic thyroid tumors. Per germline, CDR1 MRHNA and CDR2 SNTAGT. V was trimmed by 2 bases and J by 4 bases, leaving 7 bases between them. The CDR3 covers 13 residues. Via MiXCR, TCRdb re-called the PCR reads. The sample holds 30,000 or so clones; 25% are singletons and the top ten take 7% to 10%. The sequence was obtained from a female donor with papillary thyroid cancer or a benign thyroid nodule (not recorded which). Some clones in this sample may be carry-over from other donors' samples. The chain recombines TRBV6-4 with TRBJ2-3; no definite D call. Sequenced input: blood. CDR3 region: CASSDGDADTQYF. The CDR3 DNA reads as TGTGCCAGCAGTGACGGTGATGCAGATACGCAGTATTTT.